This passage covers 21 T cell receptor beta chains from one sample sequenced in a study of CD4+ T cells in melanoma. TCRdb's copy holds only in-frame clones and misses some; the assay was immunoSEQ multiplex PCR. The repertoire holds about 50,000 clones, with 89% as singletons. The specimen sequenced was peripheral blood. The receptors originated from a human donor with melanoma.

V usage is TRBV4-2 and J usage is TRBJ2-2, with 12 bases that match TRBD1. V was clipped by 0 bases and J by 4 bases; unmatched bases: 6. There are 18 residues in the CDR3. Germline CDR1 and CDR2: LGHNA and YNFKEQ. DNA for the CDR3: TGTGCCAGCAGCCAAGATGGGACAGGGGGCCCGTTCACCGGGGAGCTGTTTTTT. Protein product: CASSQDGTGGPFTGELFF.

The rearrangement uses TRBV27 and TRBJ2-5; 16 bases are a match to TRBD2. CDR3 length: 17 amino acids. V gave up 4 bases and J gave up 5 bases; unmatched junction bases: 7. Germline CDR1 reads MNHEY; CDR2 reads SMNVEV (reference sequence). As DNA, the CDR3 is TGTGCCAGCAGTTGGGGACTAGCGGGGGGGCGAGCGGAGACCCAGTACTTC. This codes for CASSWGLAGGRAETQYF.

This chain links TRBV7-9 with TRBJ1-1, with D unresolved. This CDR3 is 14 amino acids long. Per the germline V gene, CDR1 is SEHNR and CDR2 is FQNEAQ (reference sequence). Trimming removed 1 base at V and 1 base at J, with 7 bases between. The CDR3 DNA is TGTGCCAGCAGCTTAGTACGGACGAACACTGAAGCTTTCTTT. The encoded protein is CASSLVRTNTEAFF. Combining the CDR3 with reference TRBV7-9 and TRBJ1-1 gives the whole variable domain DTGVSQNPRHKITKRGQNVTFRCDPISEHNRLYWYRQTLGQGPEFLTYFQNEAQLEKSRLLSDRFSAERPKGSFSTLEIQRTEQGDSAMYLCASSLVRTNTEAFFGQGTRLTVV.

Only one count was recorded for this clone. The CDR3 sequence: CASSEATAWRAFF. CDR3 sequence (DNA): TGTGCCAGCAGTGAAGCGACGGCCTGGAGAGCTTTCTTT. The chain combines TRBV6-1 with TRBJ1-1; D is uncertain. The CDR3 length is 13 residues. Trimming left V 0 bases short and J 10 bases short, with 12 bases between. Germline-derived CDR1 and CDR2 are MNHNS and SASEGT.

This sequence joins TRBV7-6 and TRBJ2-5, with TRBD2 matching over 7 bases. Trimming at V came to 2 bases and at J to 9 bases, leaving 6 bases not matched to a gene. This CDR3 region has 13 residues. Germline V gives CDR1 SGHVS, CDR2 FNYEAQ. This chain's CDR3 is CASSLSPAGAQYF. CDR3 DNA: TGTGCCAGCAGCTTAAGCCCCGCGGGGGCCCAGTACTTC.

The gene calls are TRBV5-1 and TRBJ2-3; TRBD2 matches at 7 bases. The J segment lost 1 base and the V segment lost 0 bases, leaving 5 bases of the junction unmatched. The CDR3 is 16 residues long. The germline V gene encodes CDR1 SGHRS and CDR2 YFSETQ. CDR3 sequence reads: CASSLGASGRTDTQYF. In nucleotides, the CDR3 is TGCGCCAGCAGCTTGGGGGCTAGCGGACGCACAGATACGCAGTATTTT.

The chain is built from TRBV6-5 and TRBJ1-5; 7 bases are a match to TRBD1. The CDR3 totals 15 residues. Germline V gene sequence: CDR1 MNHEY, CDR2 SVGAGI. Germline trimming cut 2 bases from V and 5 bases from J; bases unmatched to any gene: 6. The CDR3 here is CASSYTTGVDQPQHF. CDR3 bases: TGTGCCAGCAGTTACACAACAGGGGTGGATCAGCCCCAGCATTTT.

This sequence joins TRBV14 and TRBJ2-5; D might be TRBD1 (6 bases). This CDR3 is 15 amino acids long. Trimming cost V 0 bases and J 4 bases, with 12 bases left between them. The germline V gene encodes CDR1 SGHDN and CDR2 FVKESK. CDR3 coding DNA: TGTGCCAGCAGCCAAGACGCAGGGGCGAGAGAGACCCAGTACTTC. Translating it yields CASSQDAGARETQYF.

This chain joins TRBV5-1 and TRBJ2-7; no clear D gene. Trimming took 4 bases from V and 0 from J, leaving 11 bases between them. Germline V gene data show CDR1 as SGHRS and CDR2 as YFSETQ. This CDR3 region has 14 residues. The CDR3 here is CASSLTFSSYEQYF. In DNA, the CDR3 is TGCGCCAGCAGCCTGACATTTAGCTCCTACGAGCAGTACTTC. Based on the CDR3 plus reference TRBV5-1 and TRBJ2-7, the full variable domain is KAGVTQTPRYLIKTRGQQVTLSCSPISGHRSVSWYQQTPGQGLQFLFEYFSETQRNKGNFPGRFSGRQFSNSRSEMNVSTLELGDSALYLCASSLTFSSYEQYFGPGTRLTVT.

This rearrangement joins TRBV7-9 to TRBJ2-7; no clear D. V lost 3 bases and J lost 2, with 5 bases in between. Germline V gene lookup returns CDR1 SEHNR and CDR2 FQNEAQ (reference sequence). The CDR3 extends over 12 amino acids. CDR3 loop: CASSFTAYEQYF. DNA of the CDR3: TGTGCCAGCAGCTTTACAGCCTACGAGCAGTACTTC.

V is TRBV7-2 and J is TRBJ2-7; 8 bases agree with TRBD2. There are 16 residues in the CDR3. Germline lookup yields CDR1 SGHTA and CDR2 FQGNSA. Trimming at V came to 1 base and at J to 2 bases, leaving 7 bases not matched to a gene. CDR3 sequence: CASSLGRGGPPYEQYF. The CDR3 DNA reads as TGTGCCAGCAGCTTAGGGCGCGGGGGGCCCCCCTACGAGCAGTACTTC.

In regard to this clone: One end of the junction fails to match germline, which may point to a read error. The chain uses TRBV13 and TRBJ1-2, with D maybe TRBD1 (5 bases). Germline values: CDR1 PRHDT, CDR2 FYEKMQ (reference sequence). CDR3 length: 13 residues. CDR3 in DNA: TGTGCCAGCAGCTCACGGAGGGACTATGGCCACACCTTC. This encodes CASSSRRDYGHTF.

V usage is TRBV21-1 and J usage is TRBJ2-6. TRBV21-1 is annotated as a pseudogene. The CDR3 loop spans 20 amino acids. The DNA for the CDR3 is TGTGCCAGCAGCAAAGAAGGGGCGGGACAATACACCTCTGGGGCCAACGTCCTGACTTTC. This gives the protein CASSKEGAGQYTSGANVLTF.

V and J are TRBV19 and TRBJ2-3; D gene uncertain. Trimming pared 7 bases from V and 6 bases from J, leaving 17 bases between. CDR3 size: 14 residues. CDR1 is LNHDA, CDR2 SQIVND, per germline (reference sequence). In DNA form, the CDR3 reads TGTGCCAGTAACCCCGGTGGCCTCAGGGATACGCAGTATTTT. Translated, it gives CASNPGGLRDTQYF. The full variable domain, completed using reference TRBV19 and TRBJ2-3, is DGGITQSPKYLFRKEGQNVTLSCEQNLNHDAMYWYRQDPGQGLRLIYYSQIVNDFQKGDIAEGYSVSREKKESFPLTVTSAQKNPTAFYLCASNPGGLRDTQYFGPGTRLTVL.

The chain links TRBV7-2 to TRBJ2-5; tentative D call: TRBD2 (5 bases). The V gene's germline CDR1 is SGHTA and CDR2 FQGNSA. CDR3 size: 14 residues. V lost 4 bases and J 4 bases, leaving 13 bases between the germline ends. The CDR3 DNA is TGTGCCAGCAGCTCTCTAGCTTCAGGAGAGACCCAGTACTTC. Encoded protein: CASSSLASGETQYF.

The chain couples TRBV5-4 to TRBJ1-1; D remains unclear. This CDR3 contains 15 residues. The V end was cut by 4 bases, the J end by 2 bases, with 15 bases between. Germline V gene sequence: CDR1 SGHNT, CDR2 YYREEE (reference sequence). CDR3 amino acids: CASSPEVGSNTEAFF. The CDR3 DNA is TGTGCCAGCAGCCCGGAGGTTGGGTCCAACACTGAAGCTTTCTTT.

This clone was counted between two and nine times. The chain links TRBV7-9 to TRBJ1-1; the D is unclear. The CDR3 consists of 13 residues. The germline CDR1 and CDR2 sequences are SEHNR and FQNEAQ (reference sequence). Trimming took off 6 bases at V and 0 bases at J, with 8 bases between the two ends. The CDR3 loop is CASRLAMNTEAFF. CDR3 in DNA: TGTGCCAGCAGACTAGCAATGAACACTGAAGCTTTCTTT.

The chain combines TRBV27 with TRBJ2-7; TRBD1 agrees at 9 bases. Germline CDR1 reads MNHEY; CDR2 reads SMNVEV (reference sequence). V shed 6 bases and J 0 bases; nucleotides not matched to a gene: 12. The CDR3 consists of 17 residues. In DNA form, the CDR3 reads TGTGCCAGCAGACATATGGTTGGGACAGGGAGCTCCTACGAGCAGTACTTC. Amino acids: CASRHMVGTGSSYEQYF.

V and J are TRBV5-1 and TRBJ1-1; the D gene is possibly TRBD1 (6 bases). V lost 1 base and J 6 bases, leaving 16 bases between the germline ends. The CDR3 runs 15 residues. CDR1 SGHRS and CDR2 YFSETQ come from the germline V gene. The CDR3, as DNA: TGCGCCAGCAGCTTGTACAGGCAGGGGAGGGCTGAAGCTTTCTTT. Encoded protein: CASSLYRQGRAEAFF.

The V gene is TRBV7-9, the J gene TRBJ1-5; possibly TRBD1 for D (5 bases). The CDR3 sequence is 15 residues long. Deletions cut 4 bases from V and 9 bases from J, with 19 bases between. In germline, CDR1 is SEHNR, CDR2 FQNEAQ (reference sequence). The CDR3 DNA reads TGTGCCAGCAGCTCCTCCGGGACGGGAGGTCGGCCCCAGCATTTT. Translating gives CASSSSGTGGRPQHF.

V is TRBV7-6 and J is TRBJ1-2, with D unresolved. Between the trimmed V and J ends, which lost 3 bases and 4 bases, there was a span of 9 bases. This CDR3 has 13 amino acids. CDR1 is SGHVS, CDR2 FNYEAQ, per germline. CDR3 bases: TGTGCCAGCAGCTTGCAACAGTCCTATGGCTACACCTTC. Its translation: CASSLQQSYGYTF. Together with reference TRBV7-6 and TRBJ1-2, the CDR3 gives the full variable domain: GAGVSQSPRYKVTKRGQDVALRCDPISGHVSLYWYRQALGQGPEFLTYFNYEAQQDKSGLPNDRFSAERPEGSISTLTIQRTEQRDSAMYRCASSLQQSYGYTFGSGTRLTVV.